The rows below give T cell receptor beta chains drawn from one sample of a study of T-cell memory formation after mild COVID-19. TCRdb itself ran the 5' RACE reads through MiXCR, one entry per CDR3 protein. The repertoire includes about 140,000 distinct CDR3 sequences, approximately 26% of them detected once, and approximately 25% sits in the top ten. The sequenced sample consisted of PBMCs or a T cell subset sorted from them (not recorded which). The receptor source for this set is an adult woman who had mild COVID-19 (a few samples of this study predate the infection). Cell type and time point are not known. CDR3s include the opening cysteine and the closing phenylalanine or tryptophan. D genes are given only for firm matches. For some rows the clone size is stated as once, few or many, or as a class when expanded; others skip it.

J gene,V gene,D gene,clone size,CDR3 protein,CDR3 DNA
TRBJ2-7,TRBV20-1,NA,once,CSARDRTGISSYEQYF,TGCAGTGCTAGAGATCGAACAGGCATTAGCTCCTACGAGCAGTACTTC
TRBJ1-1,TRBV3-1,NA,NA,CASSPLPGDTEAFF,TGTGCCAGCAGCCCCCTTCCAGGGGACACTGAAGCTTTCTTT
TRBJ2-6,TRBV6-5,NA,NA,CASSYWPWVSNSGANVLTF,TGTGCCAGCAGTTACTGGCCGTGGGTGTCCAACTCTGGGGCCAACGTCCTGACTTTC
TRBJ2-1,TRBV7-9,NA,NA,CASSPTRGASSSYNEQFF,TGTGCCAGCAGCCCTACGAGGGGAGCCTCTAGCTCCTACAATGAGCAGTTCTTC
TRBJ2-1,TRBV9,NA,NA,CASSVVGGAGSYNEQFF,TGTGCCAGCAGCGTAGTTGGAGGGGCGGGCTCCTACAATGAGCAGTTCTTC
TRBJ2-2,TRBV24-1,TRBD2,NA,CATTDRGLAGGGTGELFF,TGTGCCACCACCGATAGGGGACTAGCGGGAGGAGGCACCGGGGAGCTGTTTTTT
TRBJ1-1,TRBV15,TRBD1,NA,CATSSTIGQVWPTEAFF,TGTGCCACCAGCAGCACAATAGGACAGGTTTGGCCCACTGAAGCTTTCTTT
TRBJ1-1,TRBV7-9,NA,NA,CASSSVAGYTEAFF,TGTGCCAGCAGCTCGGTGGCGGGGTACACTGAAGCTTTCTTT
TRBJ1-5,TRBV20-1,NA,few,CSARDLSDQPQHF,TGCAGTGCAAGGGACCTCTCTGATCAGCCCCAGCATTTT
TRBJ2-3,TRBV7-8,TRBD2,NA,CASSLGLAGPGADTQYF,TGTGCCAGCAGCTTGGGCCTAGCGGGACCTGGGGCAGATACGCAGTATTTT
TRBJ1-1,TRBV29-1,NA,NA,CSVVDRSGTEAFF,TGCAGCGTTGTCGACAGGAGCGGCACTGAAGCTTTCTTT